These 29 T cell receptor beta chains share one sample of origin, sequenced in a study of patients and donors after allogeneic stem cell transplantation. MiXCR, run by TCRdb on the RT-PCR reads, gives a single entry per CDR3 protein. Of about 410,000 distinct CDR3 sequences listed, around 16% were seen once; the top ten hold 7.2%. Sample: blood, either unsorted or a sorted T cell fraction (not recorded which). These receptors came from a human donor who was either an allogeneic HSCT recipient or a stem cell or donor lymphocyte infusion donor (not recorded which). It is not recorded whose cells these are; they may come from a transplant donor.

This clonotype has only a few counts. The rearrangement uses TRBV4-3 and TRBJ2-2; the D gene is possibly TRBD2 (5 bases). The CDR3 totals 15 residues. The germline CDR1 and CDR2 sequences are LGHNA and YSLEER. Trimming shortened V by 4 bases and J by 7 bases, and 16 bases separated the two germline ends. The CDR3, as DNA: TGCGCCAGCAGCCTCAGATACGACGCGGGCGGGGAGCTGTTTTTT. Its translation is CASSLRYDAGGELFF.

This clonotype appeared once. The chain recombines TRBV4-1 with TRBJ1-3; 9 nucleotides line up with TRBD1. Trimming removed 7 bases from V and 4 bases from J; junction bases left unmatched: 8. Germline V gene sequence: CDR1 MGHRA, CDR2 YSYEKL. The CDR3 covers 15 residues. CDR3 sequence (DNA): TGCGCCAGCACCCCAACCGGGACAGGGGGAAACACCATATATTTT. Its protein product is CASTPTGTGGNTIYF.

This clonotype came up a few times. The chain couples TRBV6-4 to TRBJ2-1, with 8 positions matching TRBD2. Germline assignment: CDR1 MRHNA and CDR2 SNTAGT. This CDR3 contains 16 residues. With 2 bases clipped from V and 0 bases from J, the junction kept 3 bases outside the gene matches. The CDR3 coding sequence is TGTGCCAGCAGTGACAACGGGAGGGCCTCCTACAATGAGCAGTTCTTC. Translated, it gives CASSDNGRASYNEQFF.

This CDR3 is CAISVNPVGGVEQFF. CDR3 in DNA: TGTGCCATCAGCGTAAATCCCGTGGGGGGGGTTGAGCAGTTCTTC. The J gene is TRBJ2-1, the V gene TRBV10-3; TRBD2 aligns across 7 bases. The CDR3 is 15 amino acids. V shed 6 bases, J shed 9 bases, and the junction held 14 bases outside the gene matches. Germline loops: CDR1 ENHRY, CDR2 SYGVKD.

This clonotype was recorded at least ten times. The rearrangement joins TRBV12-3 or TRBV12-4 to TRBJ2-2; 8 nucleotides align to TRBD1. CDR3 length equals 14 residues. Trimming cost V 6 bases and J 5 bases; bases outside gene matches: 5. CDR3 sequence reads: CASRLDRVTGELFF. The CDR3 nucleotides are TGTGCCAGCAGACTGGACAGGGTGACCGGGGAGCTGTTTTTT.

This clonotype showed up just a few times. This sequence joins TRBV13 and TRBJ2-1; D may be TRBD2 (5 bases). Germline CDR1 is PRHDT and CDR2 is FYEKMQ (reference sequence). V gave up 5 bases and J gave up 3 bases, with 26 bases separating them. The CDR3 length is 19 residues. The CDR3 region has the DNA TGTGCCAGCAGCGGGTCCCTGGTGGATAGAGGGAAAGGCTACAATGAGCAGTTCTTC. Translating it yields CASSGSLVDRGKGYNEQFF.

This clonotype was seen only a few times. The chain's CDR3 is CASSPLGGDGYTF. CDR3 bases: TGTGCCAGCAGTCCGCTGGGGGGTGATGGCTACACCTTC. The chain uses TRBV4-2 and TRBJ1-2; tentative D call: TRBD1 (5 bases). The length of the CDR3 is 13 residues. V lost 6 bases to trimming and J lost 6 bases, with 14 bases between them. The germline V gene has CDR1 LGHNA and CDR2 YNFKEQ.

This clonotype was detected a few times. The CDR3 coding sequence is TGTGCCAGCAGTTTCAGGGACAGGGCGGCGGGTGGCTACACCTTC. The encoded protein is CASSFRDRAAGGYTF. The chain carries TRBV28 and TRBJ1-2, with 9 bases fitting TRBD1. The CDR3 spans 15 residues. Germline CDR1 is MDHEN and CDR2 is SYDVKM. V lost 3 bases to trimming and J lost 7 bases; unmatched junction nucleotides: 9.

This clonotype has just a few counts. The chain has TRBV11-3 and TRBJ2-7, with D possibly matching TRBD2 (7 bases). Trimming took 2 bases from V and 9 from J, leaving 17 bases between them. CDR1 is SGHNT, CDR2 YENEEA, per germline. The CDR3 loop spans 14 amino acids. The CDR3 protein is CASSLNSGGVVQYF. The CDR3 DNA is TGTGCCAGCAGCTTAAATTCGGGGGGCGTAGTGCAGTACTTC.

V and J are TRBV12-3 or TRBV12-4 and TRBJ2-5; 11 positions match TRBD2. After removal of 2 bases from V and 8 bases from J, the junction contained 16 bases not matched to a gene. This CDR3 region has 18 residues. CDR3: CASSLFPSGRSYIGTQYF. CDR3 nucleotide sequence: TGTGCCAGCAGTTTATTCCCTAGCGGGAGGTCCTATATAGGTACCCAGTACTTC.

A few counts support this clonotype. The V gene is TRBV2, the J gene TRBJ2-3; 8 positions agree with TRBD2. CDR3 length: 14 amino acids. CDR1 is SNHLY and CDR2 is FYNNEI in the germline V gene. The V and J ends lost 7 bases and 5 bases, in that order; junction bases with no gene match: 8. CDR3: CASMAGGGIDTQYF. CDR3 nucleotides: TGTGCCAGCATGGCCGGCGGGGGGATAGATACGCAGTATTTT.

J is TRBJ2-1 and V is TRBV5-1; a possible D gene is TRBD2 (5 bases). CDR3 size: 17 residues. Germline values: CDR1 SGHRS, CDR2 YFSETQ. Trimming pared 0 bases from V and 0 bases from J, leaving 13 bases between. In DNA form, the CDR3 reads TGCGCCAGCAGCTTGGCGCTAGCTTACAACTCCTACAATGAGCAGTTCTTC. This codes for CASSLALAYNSYNEQFF.

The chain links TRBV6-4 to TRBJ2-3, with TRBD2 matching 10 bases. This CDR3 spans 16 amino acids. J was trimmed by 5 bases and V by 5 bases; bases with no gene match: 10. Germline CDR1 is MRHNA and CDR2 is SNTAGT. CDR3 protein: CASSSLAGAEGDTQYF. The CDR3 region has the DNA TGTGCCAGCAGTTCGCTAGCGGGGGCTGAGGGAGATACGCAGTATTTT.

The chain joins TRBV7-6 to TRBJ2-2; a weak D match, TRBD1 (5 bases). From germline, CDR1 is SGHVS and CDR2 FNYEAQ. V lost 2 bases and J 4 bases, leaving 17 bases between the germline ends. The CDR3 totals 17 residues. In DNA form, the CDR3 reads TGTGCCAGCAGCTTACCCCAGGGTCCAATTAGCACCGGGGAGCTGTTTTTT. Its protein product is CASSLPQGPISTGELFF.

A few counts support this clonotype. For the CDR3, the DNA is TGTGCCAGCAGCAACCAGGCCGGAAGGGGGCGGGGTCAGCCCCAGCATTTT. Translation gives CASSNQAGRGRGQPQHF. This rearrangement joins TRBV7-9 to TRBJ1-5; TRBD1 matches at 7 bases. The CDR3 contains 17 residues. V shed 5 bases and J 6 bases; nucleotides not matched to a gene: 16. Germline values: CDR1 SEHNR, CDR2 FQNEAQ (reference sequence).

This clonotype was picked up many times. The chain employs TRBV29-1 and TRBJ1-1; D gene ambiguous. Germline assignment: CDR1 SQVTM and CDR2 ANQGSEA. This CDR3 contains 11 residues. The V end lost 5 bases, the J end lost 1 base, and 5 bases lay between the germline ends. Written as DNA, the CDR3 is TGCAGCGTTCTTGGGAACACTGAAGCTTTCTTT. It specifies CSVLGNTEAFF.

The table lists this clonotype with many counts. The chain carries TRBV5-5 and TRBJ2-1, with D perhaps TRBD2 (6 bases). The CDR3 spans 14 residues. V lost 7 bases and J 0 bases, leaving 11 bases between the germline ends. In germline, CDR1 is SGHKS, CDR2 YYEKEE (reference sequence). The CDR3 here is CASLGLRSYNEQFF. The CDR3, as DNA: TGTGCCAGCTTGGGACTTCGCTCCTACAATGAGCAGTTCTTC.

J is TRBJ2-7 and V is TRBV7-9; a weak D match, TRBD1 (5 bases). V was trimmed by 6 bases and J by 3 bases, leaving 9 bases between them. The CDR3 is made up of 12 amino acids. CDR1 and CDR2 (germline): SEHNR, FQNEAQ (reference sequence). CDR3 bases: TGTGCCAGCAGGGGGCAGTTCTACGAGCAGTACTTC. Translated: CASRGQFYEQYF.

At least ten counts were recorded for this clonotype. The chain joins TRBV4-1 to TRBJ1-1; no definite D call. The CDR3 covers 15 residues. The germline V gene has CDR1 MGHRA and CDR2 YSYEKL. V lost 1 base and J 6 bases, leaving 15 bases between the germline ends. For the CDR3, the DNA is TGCGCCAGCAGCCAAGCCCCCGGGAAGGGTGCTGAAGCTTTCTTT. This gives the protein CASSQAPGKGAEAFF.

This clonotype occurred a few times. This could be a read error, since a much larger clone is one nucleotide away. V is TRBV28 and J is TRBJ2-7; no firm D call. The CDR3 consists of 10 residues. The V end lost 8 bases, the J end lost 3 bases, and 5 bases lay between the germline ends. Germline CDR1 and CDR2: MDHEN and SYDVKM. As DNA, the CDR3 is TGTGCCAGCGGCGTCTACGAGCAGTACTTC. Amino acid sequence: CASGVYEQYF.

The chain is built from TRBV4-2 and TRBJ2-2; D is undetermined. Per germline, CDR1 LGHNA and CDR2 YNFKEQ. The V gene lost 5 bases and the J gene lost 4 bases, with 14 bases spanning the gap. This CDR3 is built from 15 residues. The CDR3 coding sequence is TGTGCCAGCAGCTTCGACTCACGAGCCACCGGGGAGCTGTTTTTT. Translation: CASSFDSRATGELFF.

The V gene is TRBV7-9, the J gene TRBJ2-7; 11 nucleotides agree with TRBD2. The CDR3 spans 14 residues. Germline lookup yields CDR1 SEHNR and CDR2 FQNEAQ (reference sequence). Trimming took 7 bases from V and 5 from J; bases not matched to a gene: 7. CDR3 protein: CASTRGTSGHEQYF. The CDR3 region has the DNA TGTGCCAGCACCCGCGGGACTAGCGGACACGAGCAGTACTTC.

The chain joins TRBV9 to TRBJ1-1, with D uncertain. Trimming cost V 0 bases and J 2 bases, with 8 bases left between them. Germline values: CDR1 SGDLS, CDR2 YYNGEE. The CDR3 has 14 residues. CDR3 bases: TGTGCCAGCAGCGTAGGGTCGGGAAACACTGAAGCTTTCTTT. As protein: CASSVGSGNTEAFF.

This clonotype was counted only a few times. The chain joins TRBV7-9 to TRBJ2-1; maybe TRBD2 (6 bases). Trimming removed 10 bases from V and 7 bases from J, with 14 bases in between. Germline lookup yields CDR1 SEHNR and CDR2 FQNEAQ (reference sequence). CDR3 length: 12 residues. Here the CDR3 reads CATSLGRNEQFF. DNA of the CDR3: TGTGCCACCTCGCTAGGGAGGAATGAGCAGTTCTTC.

J is TRBJ2-3 and V is TRBV7-9; 7 nucleotides align to TRBD1. CDR1 and CDR2 (germline): SEHNR, FQNEAQ (reference sequence). There are 15 residues in the CDR3. Germline trimming cut 3 bases from V and 6 bases from J; bases unmatched to any gene: 9. The CDR3 loop reads CASSLQQGPRDTQYF. The CDR3 nucleotides read TGTGCCAGCAGCTTGCAACAGGGGCCCCGGGATACGCAGTATTTT. Full variable domain (remainder filled in from reference TRBV7-9 and TRBJ2-3): DTGVSQNPRHKITKRGQNVTFRCDPISEHNRLYWYRQTLGQGPEFLTYFQNEAQLEKSRLLSDRFSAERPKGSFSTLEIQRTEQGDSAMYLCASSLQQGPRDTQYFGPGTRLTVL.

The genes are TRBV6-6 and TRBJ1-5; D is ambiguous. Trimming took off 7 bases at V and 9 bases at J, with 16 bases between the two ends. The germline CDR1 and CDR2 sequences are MNHNY and SVGAGI (reference sequence). The CDR3 runs 13 residues. This CDR3 is CASTPPSMLPQHF. The CDR3 DNA is TGTGCCAGCACCCCACCGAGTATGCTGCCCCAGCATTTT.

This clonotype was seen a few times. J is TRBJ1-1 and V is TRBV20-1, with D uncertain. V lost 4 bases and J lost 4, with 7 bases in between. The CDR3 is 11 amino acids. In germline, CDR1 is DFQATT, CDR2 SNEGSKA (reference sequence). The CDR3 region has the DNA TGCAGTGCTACGGATATCACTGAAGCTTTCTTT. Translation gives CSATDITEAFF.

This clonotype was detected ten times or more. The chain links TRBV5-6 to TRBJ2-5; D unclear. V lost 0 bases and J 1 base, leaving 4 bases between the germline ends. Per germline, CDR1 SGHDT and CDR2 YYEEEE. The CDR3 is 13 residues long. The CDR3 bases are TGTGCCAGCAGCTTGGGAATCCAAGAGACCCAGTACTTC. Translation gives CASSLGIQETQYF. Based on the CDR3 plus reference TRBV5-6 and TRBJ2-5, the full variable domain is DAGVTQSPTHLIKTRGQQVTLRCSPKSGHDTVSWYQQALGQGPQFIFQYYEEEERQRGNFPDRFSGHQFPNYSSELNVNALLLGDSALYLCASSLGIQETQYFGPGTRLLVL.

This clonotype came up a few times. The chain has TRBV20-1 and TRBJ2-3; 8 nucleotides line up with TRBD2. After removal of 1 base from V and 1 base from J, the junction contained 4 bases not matched to a gene. This CDR3 is built from 15 residues. Germline V CDR1 and CDR2: DFQATT, SNEGSKA (reference sequence). CDR3 sequence reads: CSARVLAARTDTQYF. Here the CDR3 DNA reads TGCAGTGCTAGAGTACTAGCGGCGCGCACAGATACGCAGTATTTT.